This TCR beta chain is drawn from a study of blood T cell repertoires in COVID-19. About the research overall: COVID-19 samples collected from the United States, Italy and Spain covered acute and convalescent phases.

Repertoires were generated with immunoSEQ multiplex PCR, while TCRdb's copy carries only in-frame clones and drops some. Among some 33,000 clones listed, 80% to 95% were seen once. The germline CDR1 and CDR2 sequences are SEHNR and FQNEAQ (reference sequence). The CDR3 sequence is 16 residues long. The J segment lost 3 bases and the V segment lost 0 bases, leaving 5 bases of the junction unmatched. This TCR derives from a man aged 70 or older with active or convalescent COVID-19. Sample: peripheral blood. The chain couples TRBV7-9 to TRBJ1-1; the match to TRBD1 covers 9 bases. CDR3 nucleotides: TGTGCCAGCAGCTTAGCGGGTACAGGGGGCTACACTGAAGCTTTCTTT. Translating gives CASSLAGTGGYTEAFF.